Listed here is a single TCR beta chain. Per the authors' pipeline: Reference gene primer amplification in the assay estimated nucleated cell counts. Generated by immunoSEQ multiplex PCR, the TCRdb table keeps only in-frame clones and is missing some. The V and J calls and the clone size are those of that table, but D and trimming were determined from the DNA. This sample carries roughly 260,000 clones, roughly 82% of them seen once, and the ten largest clones take approximately 5%. The data stem from a study of blood T cell repertoires in COVID-19. For the study at large: In each case, the material was cDNA or gDNA derived from T cells, B-cell-depleted T cells, or PBMCs.

CDR1 is MNHEY, CDR2 SVGAGI, per germline. This CDR3 contains 14 residues. Trimming took off 0 bases at V and 4 bases at J, with 8 bases between the two ends. The origin of this receptor is a woman of 80 years or more with active or convalescent COVID-19. This chain connects TRBV6-5 to TRBJ2-3, with D hard to call. The source material was peripheral blood. CDR3 nucleotides: TGTGCCAGCAGTTACTCGCTACGGGCAGATACGCAGTATTTT. It yields the protein CASSYSLRADTQYF.